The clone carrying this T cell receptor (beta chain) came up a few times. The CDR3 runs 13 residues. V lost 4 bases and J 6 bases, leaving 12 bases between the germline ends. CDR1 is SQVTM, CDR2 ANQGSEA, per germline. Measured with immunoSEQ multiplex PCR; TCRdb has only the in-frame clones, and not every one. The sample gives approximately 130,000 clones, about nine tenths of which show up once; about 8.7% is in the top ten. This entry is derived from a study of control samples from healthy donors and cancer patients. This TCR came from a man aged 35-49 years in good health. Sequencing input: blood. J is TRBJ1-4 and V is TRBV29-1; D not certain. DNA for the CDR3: TGCAGCGTTGTTCGGAGCTGGGATGAAAAACTGTTTTTT. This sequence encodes CSVVRSWDEKLFF.